This entry lists 20 T cell receptor beta chains sequenced from one sample in a study of read filtering for tumor transcriptome and immune sequencing. The library was built from roughly 400 ng RNA with molecular barcoded adaptors for alpha/delta and beta/gamma chains. TCRdb reanalysed the reads using MiXCR and keeps one entry per CDR3 protein. The repertoire holds over 50,000 distinct CDR3 sequences, with roughly 18% as singletons. The sample taken for sequencing was a population of CD138-negative cells sorted from bone marrow. The source of these receptors is a donor aged 40 or older with multiple myeloma.

This clonotype was detected ten times or more. The CDR3, as DNA: TGTGCCAGCAGCTTAGTTCGGGGGGGCCACGAGACCCAGTACTTC. This codes for CASSLVRGGHETQYF. V and J are TRBV11-2 and TRBJ2-5; 8 nucleotides align to TRBD2. This CDR3 spans 15 amino acids. CDR1 and CDR2 from the germline V gene are SGHAT and FQNNGV. V trimming: 1 base; J trimming: 5 bases; junction bases outside the gene matches: 6.

The CDR3 here is CAAASSGEQYF. In DNA, the CDR3 is TGTGCCGCAGCAAGTTCGGGTGAGCAGTACTTC. This chain connects TRBV3-1 to TRBJ2-7; the D is unclear. The CDR3 is 11 amino acids. Trimming took 11 bases from V and 7 from J, leaving 15 bases between them. Germline-derived CDR1 and CDR2 are LGHDT and YNNKEL (reference sequence).

Turning to this clonotype: A read error likely explains this, since a far larger clone differs by one base. The CDR3 is CAGSLAVNVPGELFF. DNA of the CDR3: TGTGCCGGCAGCTTAGCGGTGAACGTTCCCGGGGAGCTGTTTTTT. V gene TRBV7-9 combines with J gene TRBJ2-2; weak D call: TRBD2 (6 bases). The CDR3 spans 15 residues. The V gene's germline CDR1 is SEHNR and CDR2 FQNEAQ (reference sequence).

This clonotype was detected ten times or more. V gene TRBV5-5 combines with J gene TRBJ2-1; 10 nucleotides match TRBD2. Per the germline V gene, CDR1 is SGHKS and CDR2 is YYEKEE (reference sequence). The V and J ends lost 5 bases and 4 bases, in that order; junction bases with no gene match: 6. The CDR3 has 15 residues. DNA for the CDR3: TGTGCCAGCAGATCTAGCGGGAGTCTATACAATGAGCAGTTCTTC. The encoded protein is CASRSSGSLYNEQFF.

The J gene is TRBJ2-6, the V gene TRBV10-3; D unresolved. Trimming stripped 4 bases from V and 4 bases from J, with 14 bases between. CDR3 length: 16 residues. Germline values: CDR1 ENHRY, CDR2 SYGVKD. The CDR3 sequence: CAISGIAPAGANVLTF. As DNA, the CDR3 is TGTGCCATCAGTGGTATTGCCCCAGCGGGGGCCAACGTCCTGACTTTC.

As DNA, the CDR3 is TGCGCCAGCAGCTGGGGCAGCGGGAGAGGGGACGAGCAGTACTTC. It codes for CASSWGSGRGDEQYF. The gene calls are TRBV5-1 and TRBJ2-7; 8 nucleotides line up with TRBD2. Germline assignment: CDR1 SGHRS and CDR2 YFSETQ. V lost 3 bases and J lost 5; bases outside the gene matches: 10. The CDR3 totals 15 residues.

This clonotype was seen at least ten times. The rearrangement uses TRBV20-1 and TRBJ2-7; no clear D. With 4 bases removed from V and 2 bases from J, the gap between germline ends came to 12 bases. This CDR3 comprises 13 residues. CDR1 is DFQATT, CDR2 SNEGSKA, per germline (reference sequence). CDR3 sequence (DNA): TGCAGTGCTACCGATGAGCGCCCCTACGAGCAGTACTTC. Translation: CSATDERPYEQYF.

This clonotype was observed at least ten times. The V and J genes are TRBV9 and TRBJ2-4; D is possibly TRBD1 (6 bases). Germline V gene data show CDR1 as SGDLS and CDR2 as YYNGEE. V lost 0 bases and J lost 13, with 11 bases in between. CDR3 length equals 12 residues. The CDR3 sequence is CASSVDRGIQYF. CDR3 DNA sequence: TGTGCCAGCAGCGTAGATAGGGGGATACAGTACTTC.

As regards this clonotype: A much larger clone differs by one base, so this may be a read error. The rearrangement links TRBV2 to TRBJ2-7, with 12 bases matching TRBD1. From germline, CDR1 is SNHLY and CDR2 FYNNEI. CDR3 length equals 14 residues. The CDR3 DNA sequence: TGTGCCAGCAACCCGGGACAGGGGGCACACGAGCAGTCCTTC. Its protein is CASNPGQGAHEQSF.

This clonotype is labeled as medium-sized. The chain carries TRBV24-1 and TRBJ2-1; 7 bases are shared with TRBD2. V shed 3 bases, J shed 0 bases, and the junction held 10 bases outside the gene matches. Germline CDR1 reads KGHDR; CDR2 reads SFDVKD. This CDR3 comprises 18 residues. CDR3 protein: CATSDPRGVPSSYNEQFF. In DNA form, the CDR3 reads TGTGCCACCAGTGATCCCCGGGGGGTCCCGAGCTCCTACAATGAGCAGTTCTTC.

This clonotype has a count of ten or more. The chain employs TRBV2 and TRBJ2-5; perhaps TRBD2 as D (6 bases). The CDR3 runs to 16 residues. Germline assignment: CDR1 SNHLY and CDR2 FYNNEI. Trimming pared 6 bases from V and 0 bases from J, leaving 17 bases between. This CDR3 is CASSPLGGSYQETQYF. CDR3 bases: TGTGCCAGCAGCCCCCTCGGAGGGTCGTACCAAGAGACCCAGTACTTC.

This clonotype was found many times. This chain joins TRBV12-3 or TRBV12-4 and TRBJ2-1; D perhaps matches TRBD1 (6 bases). This CDR3 spans 14 amino acids. Trimming stripped 2 bases from V and 6 bases from J, with 11 bases between. Written as DNA, the CDR3 is TGTGCCAGCAGTTTAAGTCGAGGGGGCAATGAGCAGTTCTTC. This translates into CASSLSRGGNEQFF.

This clonotype was counted ten times or more. The V and J genes are TRBV5-1 and TRBJ2-2, with a tentative D call TRBD1 (6 bases). Between the trimmed V and J ends, which lost 4 bases and 2 bases, there was a span of 9 bases. From germline, CDR1 is SGHRS and CDR2 YFSETQ. The length of the CDR3 is 14 residues. CDR3 sequence reads: CASSPGQNTGELFF. As DNA, the CDR3 is TGCGCCAGCAGCCCGGGACAAAACACCGGGGAGCTGTTTTTT.

This clonotype was seen more than once but under ten times. The V call is TRBV5-1, the J call TRBJ2-7, with D tentatively TRBD1 or TRBD2 (6 bases each). The CDR3 has 14 residues. V lost 7 bases, J lost 3 bases, and 17 bases lay in between. CDR1 SGHRS and CDR2 YFSETQ come from the germline V gene. This CDR3 is CASHREGGGYEQYF. The DNA for the CDR3 is TGCGCCAGCCATCGCGAAGGAGGGGGCTACGAGCAGTACTTC.

The chain combines TRBV6-2 or TRBV6-3 with TRBJ1-5; D remains unclear. Germline CDR1 MNHEY, CDR2 SVGEGT. The CDR3 is 17 amino acids. V lost 4 bases to trimming and J lost 0 bases, with 16 bases between them. The CDR3 nucleotides are TGTGCCAGCAGTTCCGGCCTAAGACAATATAGCAATCAGCCCCAGCATTTT. This encodes CASSSGLRQYSNQPQHF.

This clonotype was recorded at least ten times. This chain joins TRBV28 and TRBJ2-7, with 7 bases identical to TRBD2. This CDR3 region has 15 residues. Looked up from germline, CDR1 is MDHEN and CDR2 is SYDVKM. V gave up 8 bases and J gave up 7 bases; unmatched junction bases: 17. In nucleotides, the CDR3 is TGTGCCAGCTCCCCCGTCGGGCAGGGAGGGCGAGAGCAGTACTTC. This translates into CASSPVGQGGREQYF. Looking up the rest from reference TRBV28 and TRBJ2-7 gives the full variable domain: DVKVTQSSRYLVKRTGEKVFLECVQDMDHENMFWYRQDPGLGLRLIYFSYDVKMKEKGDIPEGYSVSREKKERFSLILESASTNQTSMYLCASSPVGQGGREQYFGPGTRLTVT.

This clonotype was counted at least ten times. The V and J genes are TRBV7-9 and TRBJ2-5; D remains unclear. CDR3 length: 11 residues. Trimming took 5 bases from V and 4 from J, leaving 5 bases between them. Per the germline V gene, CDR1 is SEHNR and CDR2 is FQNEAQ (reference sequence). The CDR3 region is CASSPLETQYF. Here the CDR3 DNA reads TGTGCCAGCAGCCCCCTAGAGACCCAGTACTTC.

This clonotype has a count of ten or more. The genes are TRBV24-1 and TRBJ2-1; 7 bases are shared with TRBD1. CDR1 KGHDR and CDR2 SFDVKD come from the germline V gene. The CDR3 is 13 residues long. V was clipped by 9 bases and J by 4 bases; unmatched bases: 5. The DNA of the CDR3 is TGTGCCACCGAGGGGGCGCGGTACAATGAGCAGTTCTTC. This translates into CATEGARYNEQFF.

At least ten counts were recorded for this clonotype. This chain links TRBV29-1 with TRBJ2-7; either TRBD1 or TRBD2 may supply D (7 bases each). V lost 4 bases and J 1 base, leaving 20 bases between the germline ends. Germline V gene lookup returns CDR1 SQVTM and CDR2 ANQGSEA. The CDR3 consists of 16 residues. The CDR3 DNA is TGCAGCGTTGGGGATACCGGGGGGACAGTTTCCTACGAGCAGTACTTC. Amino acids: CSVGDTGGTVSYEQYF.

This clonotype has a handful of counts. The chain recombines TRBV20-1 with TRBJ2-7; D not certain. Germline V lookup: CDR1 DFQATT, CDR2 SNEGSKA (reference sequence). This CDR3 has 15 amino acids. V lost 3 bases, J lost 1 base, and 16 bases lay in between. CDR3 bases: TGCAGTGCTAGTGCCTCCGGGTCCACTTCCTACGAGCAGTACTTC. Its protein product is CSASASGSTSYEQYF.